This T cell receptor beta chain stems from a study of shared clonotypes between healthy human individuals. Background on the study: Three plates each covered CD4 naive and memory; CD8 naive two, CD8 memory one. Study outcomes and limitations: Deeper or shallower sequencing was expected to change how clonotypes are shared among donors. The study found lower generation probabilities in non-shared clonotypes than in those shared by all four donors.

On this clone itself: What it recognizes is unknown.

The DNA input per sorted-subset replicate PCR was roughly 0.2 ug, corresponding to tens of thousands of T cell genomes. Produced via immunoSEQ multiplex PCR; TCRdb's table is partial and in-frame only. The sample lists some 1 million clones, roughly 80% occurring once. This CDR3 comprises 15 residues. CDR1 and CDR2 (germline): SGHRS, YFSETQ. V shed 0 bases and J 6 bases; nucleotides not matched to a gene: 4. The clonotype was recovered from a man aged 18 to 35 in good health. Source material: memory CD4+ T cells sorted from blood. As to subset: CD45RA-negative fraction. J is TRBJ2-2 and V is TRBV5-1; 8 nucleotides agree with TRBD1. The CDR3 region is CASSLDRGYSGELFF. DNA of the CDR3: TGCGCCAGCAGCTTGGACAGGGGGTATTCCGGGGAGCTGTTTTTT.